This T cell receptor (beta chain) was identified during a study of blood T cell repertoires in COVID-19. Study context: From the United States, Italy and Spain came samples of acute and convalescent COVID-19. T cells, B-cell-depleted T cells, or PBMCs supplied cDNA or gDNA.

Germline trimming cut 1 base from V and 4 bases from J; bases unmatched to any gene: 3. The V gene's germline CDR1 is SNHLY and CDR2 FYNNEI. The CDR3 has 16 amino acids. Per the original methods: Amplifying reference gene primers gave estimates of nucleated cell counts. Method: immunoSEQ multiplex PCR; TCRdb's copy keeps in-frame clones and lacks some. From that table come the V and J calls and clone size; the DNA was used to work out D and trimming. Of about 88,000 clones listed, roughly 87% are singletons. J is TRBJ2-3 and V is TRBV2; 12 bases map to TRBD2. The specimen sequenced was peripheral blood. The TCR was taken from a woman aged 80 or over with active COVID-19. DNA of the CDR3: TGTGCCAGCAGTGAAGGTACTAGCGGGAGGTCAGATACGCAGTATTTT. Its translation: CASSEGTSGRSDTQYF. Combining the CDR3 with reference TRBV2 and TRBJ2-3 gives the whole variable domain EPEVTQTPSHQVTQMGQEVILRCVPISNHLYFYWYRQILGQKVEFLVSFYNNEISEKSEIFDDQFSVERPDGSNFTLKIRSTKLEDSAMYFCASSEGTSGRSDTQYFGPGTRLTVL.